This TCR beta chain originates from a study of CD8+CD57+ T cells in acquired aplastic anemia. On this clonotype itself: Mismatch with germline at one junction end may stem from a read error.

TCR beta VDJ and CDR3 were profiled, and genomic DNA was the template. TCRdb passed the reads through MiXCR, listing each CDR3 protein once. The sample lists 200,000 or so distinct CDR3 sequences; 55% to 65% were seen once. Patients sequenced had flow cytometry evidence of CD8+CD57+ cell expansion. The sample was sorted CD4+, CD8+, or CD8+CD57+ T cells (not recorded which) from PBMCs. The TCR comes from a human donor with aplastic anemia.

CDR3 residues: CASSQEAGGQGVGQYF. The CDR3 region has the DNA TGCGCCAGCAGCCAAGAAGCTGGGGGACAGGGGGTAGGGCAGTACTTC. V is TRBV5-5 and J is TRBJ2-7, with TRBD1 matching 11 bases. This CDR3 is built from 16 residues. Germline CDR1 and CDR2: SGHKS and YYEKEE (reference sequence). Drawing the rest from reference TRBV5-5 and TRBJ2-7, the complete variable domain is DAGVTQSPTHLIKTRGQQVTLRCSPISGHKSVSWYQQVLGQGPQFIFQYYEKEERGRGNFPDRFSARQFPNYSSELNVNALLLGDSALYLCASSQEAGGQGVGQYFGPGTRLTVT.